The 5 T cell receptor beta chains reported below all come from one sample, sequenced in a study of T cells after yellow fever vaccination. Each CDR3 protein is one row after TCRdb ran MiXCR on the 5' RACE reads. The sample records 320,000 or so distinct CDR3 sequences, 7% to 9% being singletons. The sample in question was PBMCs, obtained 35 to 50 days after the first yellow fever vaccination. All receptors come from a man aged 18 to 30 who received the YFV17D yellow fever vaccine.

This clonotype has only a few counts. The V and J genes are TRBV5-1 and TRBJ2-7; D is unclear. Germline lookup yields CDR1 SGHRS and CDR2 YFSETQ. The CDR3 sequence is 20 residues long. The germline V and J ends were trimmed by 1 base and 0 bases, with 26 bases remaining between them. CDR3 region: CASSLPPLMRTGRGSYEQYF. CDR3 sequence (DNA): TGCGCCAGCAGCTTGCCCCCTCTGATGAGGACCGGCCGAGGCTCCTACGAGCAGTACTTC.

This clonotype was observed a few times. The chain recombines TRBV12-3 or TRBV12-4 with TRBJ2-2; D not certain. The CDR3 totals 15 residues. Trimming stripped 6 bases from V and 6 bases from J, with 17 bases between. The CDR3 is CASSPTLVWPGELFF. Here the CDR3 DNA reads TGTGCCAGCAGCCCTACGCTGGTTTGGCCCGGGGAGCTGTTTTTT.

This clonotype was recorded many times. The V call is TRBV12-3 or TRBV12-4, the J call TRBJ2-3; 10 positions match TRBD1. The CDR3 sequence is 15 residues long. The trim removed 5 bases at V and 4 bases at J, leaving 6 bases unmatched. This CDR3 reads CASSPRQGAPDTQYF. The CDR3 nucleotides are TGTGCCAGCAGTCCCAGACAGGGGGCCCCAGATACGCAGTATTTT.

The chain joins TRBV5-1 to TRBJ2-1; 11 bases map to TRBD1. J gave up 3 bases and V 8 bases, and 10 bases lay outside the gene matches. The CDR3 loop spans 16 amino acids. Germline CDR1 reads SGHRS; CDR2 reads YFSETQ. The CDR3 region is CASVYSGTGGYNEQFF. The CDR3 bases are TGCGCCAGTGTCTACTCCGGGACAGGGGGCTACAATGAGCAGTTCTTC.

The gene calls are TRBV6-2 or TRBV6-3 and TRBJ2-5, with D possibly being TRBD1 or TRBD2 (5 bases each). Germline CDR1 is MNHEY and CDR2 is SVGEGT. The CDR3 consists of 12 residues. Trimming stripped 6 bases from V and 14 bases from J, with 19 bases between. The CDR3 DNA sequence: TGTGCCAGCAGCTACACGTGGGACCGATATTACTTC. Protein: CASSYTWDRYYF.